The 14 T cell receptor beta chains reported below all come from one sample, sequenced in a study of shared clonotypes between healthy human individuals. TCRdb's table, derived via immunoSEQ multiplex PCR, lists solely in-frame clones and lacks some. The data hold about 1.5 million clones, with approximately 98% observed a single time. Sequencing was carried out using naive CD4+ T cells sorted from blood. The sample's subset: CD45RA+ positively selected. These receptors all stem from a young man in good health.

As regards this clone: Within the sample, other DNA sequences also encode this same CDR3. The gene calls are TRBV5-1 and TRBJ2-5; D is ambiguous. Germline V gene data show CDR1 as SGHRS and CDR2 as YFSETQ. V lost 4 bases to trimming and J lost 4 bases, with 8 bases between them. The CDR3 has 12 amino acids. The CDR3 sequence: CASSLDRETQYF. The CDR3 bases are TGCGCCAGCAGCCTAGATCGAGAGACCCAGTACTTC. Combining the CDR3 with reference TRBV5-1 and TRBJ2-5 gives the whole variable domain KAGVTQTPRYLIKTRGQQVTLSCSPISGHRSVSWYQQTPGQGLQFLFEYFSETQRNKGNFPGRFSGRQFSNSRSEMNVSTLELGDSALYLCASSLDRETQYFGPGTRLLVL.

In DNA form, the CDR3 reads TGCGCCAGCAGCCAAGATCTAGGGACTAGCGTTACGCAGTATTTT. As protein: CASSQDLGTSVTQYF. The chain couples TRBV4-3 to TRBJ2-3; TRBD2 matches at 10 bases. In germline, CDR1 is LGHNA, CDR2 YSLEER. V gave up 0 bases and J gave up 8 bases; unmatched junction bases: 5. The CDR3 runs 15 residues.

This clone was counted once. The J gene is TRBJ2-1, the V gene TRBV10-2; perhaps TRBD2 as D (6 bases). V lost 6 bases to trimming and J lost 4 bases, with 10 bases between them. This CDR3 comprises 13 residues. CDR1 WSHSY and CDR2 SAAADI come from the germline V gene. As DNA, the CDR3 is TGCGCCAGCAGGGGCGGGAAGTACAATGAGCAGTTCTTC. Its protein is CASRGGKYNEQFF.

The chain recombines TRBV5-6 with TRBJ2-1, with 10 bases lining up with TRBD1. CDR1 is SGHDT and CDR2 is YYEEEE in the germline V gene. The CDR3 extends over 17 amino acids. The junction had 10 bases not matched to a gene; V was cut back by 2 bases and J by 5 bases. The CDR3 sequence: CASSLVTPGQGNNEQFF. The CDR3 coding sequence is TGTGCCAGCAGCTTAGTTACTCCGGGACAGGGGAACAATGAGCAGTTCTTC.

The chain uses TRBV7-2 and TRBJ2-2; 10 nucleotides match TRBD2. Germline V gene lookup returns CDR1 SGHTA and CDR2 FQGNSA. The length of the CDR3 is 16 residues. V lost 5 bases and J lost 7; bases outside the gene matches: 10. The chain's CDR3 is CASSQAGGPIVGELFF. CDR3 in DNA: TGTGCCAGCAGCCAAGCGGGAGGGCCAATCGTCGGGGAGCTGTTTTTT.

As regards this clone: Other DNA sequences in the same sample also yield this CDR3. This CDR3 reads CASSLSGRSTDTQYF. The CDR3 nucleotides are TGCGCCAGCAGCTTAAGCGGGAGGAGCACAGATACGCAGTATTTT. V and J are TRBV5-1 and TRBJ2-3, with 9 positions matching TRBD2. V lost 2 bases and J lost 0; bases outside the gene matches: 1. This CDR3 region has 15 residues. Germline V CDR1 and CDR2: SGHRS, YFSETQ.

On this clone itself: Other DNA sequences in this sample translate to the same CDR3. The V gene is TRBV19, the J gene TRBJ1-5; 9 bases match TRBD1. The CDR3 totals 15 residues. Germline V gene lookup returns CDR1 LNHDA and CDR2 SQIVND (reference sequence). V dropped 4 bases and J dropped 1; count of bases not matched to a gene: 2. CDR3 residues: CASSTGTGSNQPQHF. The CDR3 DNA reads TGTGCCAGTAGTACTGGGACAGGGAGCAATCAGCCCCAGCATTTT.

Comments on this clone: This same CDR3 is encoded by further DNA sequences in the sample. This rearrangement joins TRBV19 to TRBJ2-7; D possibly corresponds to TRBD2 (5 bases). Germline CDR1 is LNHDA and CDR2 is SQIVND (reference sequence). The CDR3 sequence is 11 residues long. The V end lost 2 bases, the J end lost 7 bases, and 6 bases lay between the germline ends. The CDR3 DNA reads as TGTGCCAGTAGTATATCGGGAGAGCAGTACTTC. Residues: CASSISGEQYF.

The genes are TRBV9 and TRBJ2-5; 11 positions match TRBD1. The V and J ends lost 4 bases and 4 bases, in that order; junction bases with no gene match: 9. This CDR3 comprises 16 residues. Per the germline V gene, CDR1 is SGDLS and CDR2 is YYNGEE. The CDR3 loop reads CASSSHPGQGGETQYF. Here the CDR3 DNA reads TGTGCCAGCAGCTCACACCCGGGACAGGGGGGAGAGACCCAGTACTTC.

The rearrangement uses TRBV5-6 and TRBJ1-2; D unclear. The germline V gene encodes CDR1 SGHDT and CDR2 YYEEEE. There are 13 residues in the CDR3. Trimming shortened V by 4 bases and J by 5 bases, and 12 bases separated the two germline ends. DNA of the CDR3: TGTGCCAGCAGCGGCGGGAGACGGTATGGCTACACCTTC. This translates into CASSGGRRYGYTF.

The V call is TRBV14, the J call TRBJ1-1; D is perhaps TRBD1 (6 bases). The germline CDR1 and CDR2 sequences are SGHDN and FVKESK. The CDR3 loop spans 16 amino acids. The V end lost 0 bases, the J end lost 2 bases, and 13 bases lay between the germline ends. For the CDR3, the DNA is TGTGCCAGCAGCCAAGATCGTTGGGGACAAAACACTGAAGCTTTCTTT. This translates into CASSQDRWGQNTEAFF.

The rearrangement joins TRBV5-4 to TRBJ2-3, with TRBD2 matching over 7 bases. V trimming: 5 bases; J trimming: 1 base; junction bases outside the gene matches: 7. The germline CDR1 and CDR2 sequences are SGHNT and YYREEE (reference sequence). CDR3 length: 15 residues. The CDR3 is CASSLSGIRTDTQYF. In DNA, the CDR3 is TGTGCCAGCAGTTTAAGCGGGATCCGCACAGATACGCAGTATTTT.

The genes are TRBV6-1 and TRBJ2-3; possibly TRBD1 for D (7 bases). V was pared by 4 bases and J by 1 base, with 15 bases between. Germline CDR1 reads MNHNS; CDR2 reads SASEGT. The CDR3 has 16 amino acids. The CDR3 spells CASSANRGGGTDTQYF. CDR3 sequence (DNA): TGTGCCAGCAGTGCCAACAGGGGCGGGGGCACAGATACGCAGTATTTT.

This rearrangement joins TRBV19 to TRBJ1-2; possibly TRBD1 for D (5 bases). The CDR3 covers 14 residues. Trimming removed 6 bases from V and 1 base from J, with 12 bases in between. Germline V CDR1 and CDR2: LNHDA, SQIVND (reference sequence). The CDR3 DNA sequence: TGTGCCAGTAGCGGGACTGAATTTAACTATGGCTACACCTTC. This gives the protein CASSGTEFNYGYTF.